Listed below are T cell receptor beta chains from one sample, sequenced in a study of T-cell memory formation after mild COVID-19. TCRdb independently ran MiXCR on the 5' RACE reads; one entry per CDR3 protein. The table includes 150,000 to 200,000 distinct CDR3 sequences, 9.5% to 13% detected once. The source material was PBMCs or a T cell subset sorted from them (not recorded which). These receptors were taken from a man in his late teens or twenties who had mild COVID-19 (a few samples of this study predate the infection). Cell type and time point are not known. Each CDR3 is given without its conserved first and last residue.

V gene: TRBV6-5; CDR3 protein: ASSRKPQH
V gene: TRBV4-2; CDR3 protein: ASSHVQGENEKLF
V gene: TRBV19; CDR3 protein: ASRQGYEQF
V gene: TRBV12-3/TRBV12-4; CDR3 protein: ASRDSYSNQPQH
V gene: TRBV24-1; CDR3 protein: ATSDFLGAQY
V gene: TRBV5-1; CDR3 protein: ASAPRSEGDYGELF
V gene: TRBV27; CDR3 protein: AIALGAGYTDTQY
V gene: TRBV20-1; CDR3 protein: SALGTDTQY
V gene: TRBV2; CDR3 protein: ASRGGTSGGSYNEQF
V gene: TRBV12-3/TRBV12-4; CDR3 protein: ASSRFTAWSSGAEAF
V gene: TRBV19; CDR3 protein: ASSIRRTGVNEQF
V gene: TRBV4-1; CDR3 protein: ASSVQGRETQY
V gene: TRBV7-2; CDR3 protein: ASSLAGGRVETQY
V gene: TRBV6-2/TRBV6-3; CDR3 protein: ASSYLGTGYEQY
V gene: TRBV29-1; CDR3 protein: SATSTSGGETQY
V gene: TRBV7-2; CDR3 protein: ASSQQGVPTDTQY
V gene: TRBV20-1; CDR3 protein: SGPKPGYGYT
V gene: TRBV5-5; CDR3 protein: ASSFDRGEKLF
V gene: TRBV5-1; CDR3 protein: ASSTDRGPTGELF
V gene: TRBV7-7; CDR3 protein: ASSPDGYNEQF
V gene: TRBV19; CDR3 protein: ASSPGQGWTEAF
V gene: TRBV7-2; CDR3 protein: ASSPIGGEKLF
V gene: TRBV29-1; CDR3 protein: SVGSDSYNEQF
V gene: TRBV5-1; CDR3 protein: ASSDTGEAF
V gene: TRBV20-1; CDR3 protein: SAAQDYGYT
V gene: TRBV12-3/TRBV12-4; CDR3 protein: ASSPLQGANSPLH
V gene: TRBV3-1; CDR3 protein: ASSLHTGGSNYGYT
V gene: TRBV9; CDR3 protein: ASSVQGSVADTQY
V gene: TRBV5-1; CDR3 protein: ASSLGTPEGGIQY
V gene: TRBV7-2; CDR3 protein: ASSSRASGGRLTDTQY
V gene: TRBV5-4; CDR3 protein: ASSQGLSTDTQY
V gene: TRBV6-6; CDR3 protein: ASSYSRGYGKLF